A selection of T cell receptor beta chains follows, all from one sample in a study of blood T cells in healthy people across ages. Each CDR3 protein is one row after TCRdb ran MiXCR on the 5' RACE reads. The repertoire has some 1.6 million distinct CDR3 sequences, 34% of them found once; the top ten carry around 11%. Material: blood. All receptors derive from a woman in her twenties or thirties in good health. CDR3s leave out the opening cysteine and the closing phenylalanine or tryptophan.

>TRBV28|TRBJ2-3|9
ASNGGYPQY
>TRBV10-3|TRBJ2-5|12
AIKAGGGQETQY
>TRBV3-1|NA|11
ASSRLPIAEQY
>TRBV3-1|TRBJ2-1|13
ASAPRLSSYNEQF
>TRBV27|TRBJ2-7|10
ASSGGTYEQY
>TRBV20-1|TRBJ2-3|12
SASREEHTDTQY
>TRBV2|TRBJ1-5|12
ASSDGDRDQPQH
>TRBV9|TRBJ1-6|12
ASSATGPNSPLH
>TRBV29-1|TRBJ2-1|10
SGGQGSNEQF
>TRBV11-2|TRBJ2-1|13
ASSLVSTAYNEQF
>TRBV4-1|TRBJ2-3|16
ASSLEIGGRRFTDTQY
>TRBV3-1|TRBJ2-5|12
ASSQDLENFEQY
>TRBV28|TRBJ2-7|15
ASSSTARGYGAYEQY
>TRBV11-2|TRBJ2-5|13
ARSSDGGVKETQY
>TRBV12-3/TRBV12-4|TRBJ2-1|13
ASTPDQGPYNEQF
>TRBV20-1|TRBJ2-7|9
SAPYTYEQY